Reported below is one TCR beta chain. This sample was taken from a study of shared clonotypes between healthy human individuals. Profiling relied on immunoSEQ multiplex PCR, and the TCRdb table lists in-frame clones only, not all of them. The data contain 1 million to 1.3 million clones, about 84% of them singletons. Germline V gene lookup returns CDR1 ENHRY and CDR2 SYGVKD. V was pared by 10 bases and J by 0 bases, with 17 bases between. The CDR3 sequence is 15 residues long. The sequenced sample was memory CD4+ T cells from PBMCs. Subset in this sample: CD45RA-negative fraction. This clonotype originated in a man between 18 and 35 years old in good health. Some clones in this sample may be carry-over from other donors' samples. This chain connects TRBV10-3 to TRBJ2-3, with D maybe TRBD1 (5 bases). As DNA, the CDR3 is TGTGCCACCAGGGTCCGGCCTACTAGCACAGATACGCAGTATTTT. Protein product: CATRVRPTSTDTQYF.